These 19 T cell receptor beta chains share one sample of origin, sequenced in a study of T-cell reconstitution after alpha-beta-depleted transplantation in children. The TCRbeta library incorporated unique molecular identifiers. TCRdb fed the PCR reads into MiXCR, producing one record per CDR3 protein. The sample lists fewer than 550,000 distinct CDR3 sequences, 9.5% to 12% occurring once. The source was PBMCs, mostly from graft donor cells, collected 180 days after TCRalphabeta/CD19-depleted stem cell transplant. These receptors all come from a female patient aged 2-15 years who had a stem cell transplant for aplastic anemia, so the T cells may come from the graft donor.

A few counts support this clonotype. The chain uses TRBV18 and TRBJ2-7; D may be TRBD1 (6 bases). The CDR3 is 12 residues long. Trimming left V 3 bases short and J 5 bases short, with 8 bases between. Germline lookup yields CDR1 KGHSH and CDR2 LQKENI. CDR3 residues: CASSPHRDEQYF. Here the CDR3 DNA reads TGTGCCAGCTCACCTCACAGGGACGAGCAGTACTTC.

This clonotype was counted ten times or more. The rearrangement joins TRBV7-2 to TRBJ2-3; possible D gene TRBD1, 5 bases. The CDR3 has 14 amino acids. CDR1 SGHTA and CDR2 FQGNSA come from the germline V gene. Trimming stripped 8 bases from V and 4 bases from J, with 16 bases between. The CDR3 DNA follows: TGTGCCAGCCGCCTAGGGGTTAGTGCAGATACGCAGTATTTT. Encoded protein: CASRLGVSADTQYF.

This clonotype has a handful of counts. The V gene is TRBV24-1, the J gene TRBJ1-4; 8 nucleotides align to TRBD1. The CDR3 spans 13 residues. The trim removed 4 bases at V and 10 bases at J, leaving 4 bases unmatched. Per the germline V gene, CDR1 is KGHDR and CDR2 is SFDVKD. The CDR3 loop is CATSEGTGGKLFF. The CDR3 DNA sequence: TGTGCCACCAGTGAGGGGACAGGAGGAAAACTGTTTTTT.

This clonotype was counted ten times or more. The chain couples TRBV12-3 or TRBV12-4 to TRBJ2-7; no clear D gene. The V and J ends lost 5 bases and 3 bases respectively, with 11 bases between them. The CDR3 has 13 amino acids. The CDR3 region has the DNA TGTGCCAGCAGTCCCCATTTAGGCTACGAGCAGTACGTC. As protein: CASSPHLGYEQYV.

This clonotype was counted at least ten times. The gene calls are TRBV9 and TRBJ2-5, with a possible D match to TRBD2 (6 bases). Germline values: CDR1 SGDLS, CDR2 YYNGEE. V dropped 4 bases and J dropped 3 bases, with 16 bases sitting between them. The CDR3 has 15 residues. The CDR3 reads CASSPWVGGEETQYF. As DNA, the CDR3 is TGTGCCAGCAGCCCATGGGTCGGGGGAGAAGAGACCCAGTACTTC. Drawing the rest from reference TRBV9 and TRBJ2-5, the complete variable domain is DSGVTQTPKHLITATGQRVTLRCSPRSGDLSVYWYQQSLDQGLQFLIQYYNGEERAKGNILERFSAQQFPDLHSELNLSSLELGDSALYFCASSPWVGGEETQYFGPGTRLLVL.

V gene TRBV7-2 combines with J gene TRBJ2-7; weak D call: TRBD2 (5 bases). The CDR3 is 15 residues long. CDR1 and CDR2 (germline): SGHTA, FQGNSA. The germline V and J ends were trimmed by 1 base and 0 bases, with 10 bases remaining between them. DNA of the CDR3: TGTGCCAGCAGCTTAGGCGGGCATTCCTCCTACGAGCAGTACGTC. Its protein product is CASSLGGHSSYEQYV.

In DNA, the CDR3 is TGTGCCATCAGTGGGGGGACTTCGTATAGCAATCAGCCCCAGCATTTT. This gives the protein CAISGGTSYSNQPQHF. The chain carries TRBV10-3 and TRBJ1-5, with a possible D match to TRBD1 (5 bases). This CDR3 region has 16 residues. Trimming took off 4 bases at V and 0 bases at J, with 13 bases between the two ends. In germline, CDR1 is ENHRY, CDR2 SYGVKD.

The chain's CDR3 is CASSPGDGYTF. The DNA of the CDR3 is TGCGCCAGCAGCCCAGGGGATGGCTACACCTTC. This chain connects TRBV5-1 to TRBJ1-2, with a possible D match to TRBD1 (6 bases). V was clipped by 4 bases and J by 6 bases, with 7 bases between them. The CDR3 loop spans 11 amino acids. The V gene's germline CDR1 is SGHRS and CDR2 YFSETQ.

The chain has TRBV7-8 and TRBJ2-7, with TRBD1 matching 11 bases. With V trimmed by 1 base and J by 3 bases, 5 bases remained unmatched. The CDR3 contains 16 residues. The V gene's germline CDR1 is SGHVS and CDR2 FQNEAQ. The CDR3 loop is CASSLVGDRGDYEQYF. In DNA form, the CDR3 reads TGTGCCAGCAGCTTAGTGGGGGACAGGGGGGACTACGAGCAGTACTTC.

V gene TRBV7-6 combines with J gene TRBJ2-1; D not certain. Germline CDR1 reads SGHVS; CDR2 reads FNYEAQ. CDR3 size: 14 residues. With 3 bases removed from V and 3 bases from J, the gap between germline ends came to 9 bases. CDR3 sequence: CASSFLPYYNEQFF. The DNA of the CDR3 is TGTGCCAGCAGCTTTCTCCCGTACTACAATGAGCAGTTCTTC.

This chain links TRBV15 with TRBJ1-1, with D possibly matching TRBD1 (5 bases). Germline loops: CDR1 LNHNV, CDR2 YYDKDF (reference sequence). CDR3 size: 17 residues. Trimming stripped 0 bases from V and 0 bases from J, with 14 bases between. For the CDR3, the DNA is TGTGCCACCAGCAGAGATTGGTTGCGGGGCATGAACACTGAAGCTTTCTTT. Translation gives CATSRDWLRGMNTEAFF.

V usage is TRBV20-1 and J usage is TRBJ2-7, with 10 bases identical to TRBD1. Germline CDR1 reads DFQATT; CDR2 reads SNEGSKA (reference sequence). V was clipped by 0 bases and J by 0 bases; unmatched bases: 8. The CDR3 consists of 17 residues. CDR3 amino acids: CSARDTLGQGGSYEQYV. DNA of the CDR3: TGCAGTGCTAGAGACACATTAGGACAGGGGGGCTCCTACGAGCAGTACGTC.

The J gene is TRBJ1-1, the V gene TRBV7-6; no reliable D call. Germline V gives CDR1 SGHVS, CDR2 FNYEAQ. Trimming left V 4 bases short and J 5 bases short, with 8 bases between. The CDR3 has 12 residues. The CDR3 DNA reads TGTGCCAGCAGCTCGGTAGGGACTGAAGCTTTCTTT. This gives the protein CASSSVGTEAFF.

The genes are TRBV2 and TRBJ2-3, with D perhaps given as TRBD1 or TRBD2 (5 bases each). The length of the CDR3 is 16 residues. Looked up from germline, CDR1 is SNHLY and CDR2 is FYNNEI. V lost 4 bases and J 2 bases, leaving 16 bases between the germline ends. CDR3 sequence reads: CASSGGDRLITDTQYF. The CDR3 DNA reads TGTGCCAGCAGTGGAGGGGACCGCTTAATCACAGATACGCAGTATTTT.

This sequence joins TRBV15 and TRBJ2-3; D is possibly TRBD2 (6 bases). Germline CDR1 reads LNHNV; CDR2 reads YYDKDF (reference sequence). Trimming took off 0 bases at V and 6 bases at J, with 13 bases between the two ends. The CDR3 totals 15 residues. The CDR3 reads CATSRDLGGVDTQYF. In DNA form, the CDR3 reads TGTGCCACCAGCAGAGATCTGGGCGGGGTGGATACGCAGTATTTT.

The rearrangement links TRBV29-1 to TRBJ2-2; 12 bases match TRBD1. The CDR3 loop spans 17 amino acids. V trimming: 4 bases; J trimming: 0 bases; junction bases outside the gene matches: 6. Germline loops: CDR1 SQVTM, CDR2 ANQGSEA. The CDR3: CSVGRDRGLSNTGELFF. CDR3 nucleotides: TGCAGCGTTGGCCGGGACAGGGGGCTTTCGAACACCGGGGAGCTGTTTTTT.

In its sample, this clonotype was seen many times. The chain links TRBV21-1 to TRBJ2-1; the table gives TRBD1 as D, unverified against the DNA. TRBV21-1 has pseudogene status. The CDR3 has 14 amino acids. CDR3 protein: CAILRGSSYNEQFF. CDR3 DNA: TGTGCCATCCTACGGGGCAGCTCCTACAATGAGCAGTTCTTC.

V and J are TRBV29-1 and TRBJ1-1; the D is unclear. V was cut by 3 bases and J by 1 base, with 9 bases left in between. This CDR3 spans 13 amino acids. Germline V gives CDR1 SQVTM, CDR2 ANQGSEA. Here the CDR3 reads CSVDRMRNTEAFF. CDR3 in DNA: TGCAGCGTTGACAGGATGAGGAACACTGAAGCTTTCTTT.

The chain has TRBV5-1 and TRBJ1-6; TRBD1 agrees at 7 bases. The CDR3 consists of 14 residues. CDR1 and CDR2 (germline): SGHRS, YFSETQ. V dropped 5 bases and J dropped 5; count of bases not matched to a gene: 4. This CDR3 reads CASSTGVDNSPLHF. Here the CDR3 DNA reads TGCGCCAGCAGTACAGGGGTCGATAATTCACCCCTCCACTTT.